This TCR beta chain was obtained from a study of T cell changes during pregnancy in multiple sclerosis. Germline V gene lookup returns CDR1 MNHEY and CDR2 SMNVEV (reference sequence). The CDR3 spans 13 residues. The V end was cut by 8 bases, the J end by 4 bases, with 12 bases between. Generated by immunoSEQ multiplex PCR, the TCRdb table keeps only in-frame clones and is missing some. Among some 120,000 clones listed, roughly 92% were seen once. This TCR derives from a female donor with multiple sclerosis, enrolled in a pregnancy study. The sequences come from peripheral blood, collected before pregnancy. The rearrangement uses TRBV27 and TRBJ1-5; a weak D match, TRBD1 (5 bases). This chain's CDR3 is CASGGGLNQPQHF. CDR3 in DNA: TGTGCCAGCGGGGGGGGATTGAATCAGCCCCAGCATTTT.